This TCR beta chain was observed in a study of metastatic and nonmetastatic thyroid tumors. Study at large: The comparison covered peripheral blood and tumor or nodule tissue in malignant and benign thyroid patients.

Each patient went into thyroid surgery without having received any treatment. CDR1 MNHNS and CDR2 SASEGT come from the germline V gene. This CDR3 spans 15 amino acids. In the source study's methods: Built for papillary thyroid cancer, a distant-metastasis classifier drew on CDR3 differences across clinicopathological groups. TCRdb re-called the PCR reads through MiXCR. The V and J calls were determined by TCRdb, not by the authors. The sample has about 20,000 clones, 28% seen once. Regarding this clone: The antigen remains unidentified. The junction departs from the called germline gene at one end, perhaps through a read error.

Findings and caveats of the study: Significantly greater TCR beta diversity was reportedly found in malignant thyroid tumors than in benign nodules (in blood and tumor).

The sample consisted of tumor tissue. The receptor was derived from a female donor with papillary thyroid cancer or a benign thyroid nodule (not recorded which). Some clones in this sample may be carry-over from other donors' samples. The gene calls are TRBV6-1 and TRBJ1-1; tentatively, D is TRBD1 (5 bases). DNA of the CDR3: TGTGCCAGCAGTCAAAAGACAGCCATGAACACTGAAGCTTCCTTT. Its protein product is CASSQKTAMNTEASF.